The rows below give T cell receptor beta chains drawn from one sample of a study of blood T cell repertoires in COVID-19. Clones were read by immunoSEQ multiplex PCR, and TCRdb kept only the in-frame ones, dropping some. The table shows 350,000 to 500,000 clones, with around 90% occurring only once. The sequencing input was peripheral blood. The receptors originated from a man aged 18-30 years with COVID-19, enrolled during active disease. Each CDR3 is given without its conserved first and last residue. The order of the fields is CDR3 length, V gene, CDR3 protein.

12,TRBV30,AWTEMATQETQY
12,TRBV20-1,SASNRGSTGELF
11,TRBV3-1/TRBV3-2,ASSLAQMDIQY
13,TRBV5-1,ASSSALAGAREQF
13,TRBV9,ASSVGTGYIETQY
13,TRBV5-8,ASSLLWGADQPQH
9,TRBV2,ASTLYTEAF
14,TRBV10-2,ATAPGTSGDQETQY
13,TRBV4-1,ASSQEFRENSPLH
13,TRBV9,ASSGGPTPYNEQF
15,TRBV24-1,ATSDISGRAAYNEQF
13,TRBV27,ASSLRIAGGYEQY
11,TRBV12-5,ASGLARINEQF
13,TRBV24-1,ATSERTGASGELF
14,TRBV6-2/TRBV6-3,ASSSRGGERTYEQY
11,TRBV30,AWETGQGYGYT
12,TRBV28,ASSFQDRAGGYT
15,TRBV25-1,ASSDPPTGLSDSPLH
13,TRBV7-9,ASSFRAGGGDTQY
11,TRBV29-1,SVGLVGTGELF
11,TRBV6-4,ASSAGPNQPQH
12,TRBV2,ASSSVTGYNEQF
14,TRBV10-2,ASSDWGTGNQETQY
14,TRBV14,ASSQVAGGSYNEQF
14,TRBV11-3,ASSYPFAGKSGELF
13,TRBV3-1/TRBV3-2,ASSRKAAGNTEAF
15,TRBV9,ASSVGGGSLFPDTQY
13,TRBV18,ASSSPGLHTGELF
11,TRBV27,ASSASTLGEQY
10,TRBV12-3/TRBV12-4,ATGQAVGEQY
14,TRBV24-1,ATSDSGHANTGELF
14,TRBV7-9,ASSLHTGALGYGYT
12,TRBV19,ASSISGTVNTIY
14,TRBV11-3,ASSQGLAGVTNEQF
13,TRBV7-2,ASSTSGGGADTQY
11,TRBV5-5,ASSASGGNIQY
11,TRBV6-5,ASRRDRGYGYT
13,TRBV19,ASSIFGQANYGYT